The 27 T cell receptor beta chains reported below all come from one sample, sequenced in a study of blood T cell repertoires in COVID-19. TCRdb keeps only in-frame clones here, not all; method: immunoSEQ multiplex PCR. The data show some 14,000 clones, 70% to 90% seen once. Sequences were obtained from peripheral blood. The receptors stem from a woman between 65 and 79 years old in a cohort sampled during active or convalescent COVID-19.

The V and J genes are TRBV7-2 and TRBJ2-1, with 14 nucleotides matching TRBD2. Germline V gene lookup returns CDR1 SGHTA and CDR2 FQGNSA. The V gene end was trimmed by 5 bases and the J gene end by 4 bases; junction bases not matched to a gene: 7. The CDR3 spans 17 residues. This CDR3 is CASSTPGLAGGYNEQFF. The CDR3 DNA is TGTGCCAGCAGCACTCCTGGACTAGCGGGGGGTTACAATGAGCAGTTCTTC.

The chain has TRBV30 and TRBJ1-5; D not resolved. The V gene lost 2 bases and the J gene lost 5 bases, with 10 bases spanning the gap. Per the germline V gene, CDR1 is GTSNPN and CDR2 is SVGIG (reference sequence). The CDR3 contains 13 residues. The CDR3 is CAWSSQYDQPQHF. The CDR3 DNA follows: TGTGCCTGGAGTAGTCAGTACGATCAGCCCCAGCATTTT.

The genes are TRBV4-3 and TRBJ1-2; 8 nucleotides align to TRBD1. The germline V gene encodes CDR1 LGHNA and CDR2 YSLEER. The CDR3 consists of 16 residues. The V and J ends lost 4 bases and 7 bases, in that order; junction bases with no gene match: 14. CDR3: CASSPTGRAGGIGYTF. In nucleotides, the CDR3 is TGCGCCAGCAGCCCGACCGGTCGGGCAGGGGGCATTGGCTACACCTTC.

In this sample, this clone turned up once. CDR3 in DNA: TGCAGTGCTAGTGCCCCGCCGGAGCCCCAGCATTTT. Its translation is CSASAPPEPQHF. V and J are TRBV20-1 and TRBJ1-5; D gene ambiguous. The V gene lost 3 bases and the J gene lost 8 bases, with 11 bases spanning the gap. Germline assignment: CDR1 DFQATT and CDR2 SNEGSKA (reference sequence). The CDR3 has 12 amino acids.

This chain's CDR3 is CASSARGSNYGYTF. The CDR3 region has the DNA TGTGCCAGCAGCGCGAGGGGGTCTAACTATGGCTACACCTTC. The chain uses TRBV3-1 (or the pseudogene TRBV3-2) and TRBJ1-2, with D maybe TRBD1 (6 bases). The V gene's germline CDR1 is LGHDT and CDR2 YNNKEL (reference sequence). Trimming stripped 5 bases from V and 0 bases from J, with 10 bases between. CDR3 length: 14 amino acids.

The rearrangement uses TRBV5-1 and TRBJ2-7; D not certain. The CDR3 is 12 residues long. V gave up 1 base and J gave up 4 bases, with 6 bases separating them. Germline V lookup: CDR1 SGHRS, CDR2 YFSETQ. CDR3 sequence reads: CASSLSQYEQYF. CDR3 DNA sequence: TGCGCCAGCAGCTTGAGTCAGTACGAGCAGTACTTC.

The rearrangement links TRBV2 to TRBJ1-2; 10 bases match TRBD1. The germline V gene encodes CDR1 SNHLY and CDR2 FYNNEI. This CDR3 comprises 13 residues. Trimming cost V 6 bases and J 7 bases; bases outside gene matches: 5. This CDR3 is CASRLGQGSGYTF. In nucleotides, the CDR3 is TGTGCCAGCAGATTGGGACAGGGGTCTGGCTACACCTTC.

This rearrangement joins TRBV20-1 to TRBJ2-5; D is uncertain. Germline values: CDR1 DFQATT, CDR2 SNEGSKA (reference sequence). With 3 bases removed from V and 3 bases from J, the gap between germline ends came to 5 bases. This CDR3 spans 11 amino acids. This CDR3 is CSARSEETQYF. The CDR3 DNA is TGCAGTGCTAGGTCGGAAGAGACCCAGTACTTC.

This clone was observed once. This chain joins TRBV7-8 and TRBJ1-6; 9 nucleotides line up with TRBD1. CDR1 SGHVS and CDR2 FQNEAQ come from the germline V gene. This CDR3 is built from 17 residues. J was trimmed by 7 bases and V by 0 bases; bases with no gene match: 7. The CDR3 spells CASSLARTGVGNSPLHF. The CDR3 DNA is TGTGCCAGCAGCTTAGCGAGGACAGGGGTAGGGAATTCACCCCTCCACTTT.

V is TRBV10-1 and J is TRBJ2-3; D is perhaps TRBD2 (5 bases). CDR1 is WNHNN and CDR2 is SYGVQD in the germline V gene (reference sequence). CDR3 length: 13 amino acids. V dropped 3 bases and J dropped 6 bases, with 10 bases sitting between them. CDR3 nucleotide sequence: TGCGCCAGCAGTGAACAAGCGGCGGATACGCAGTATTTT. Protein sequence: CASSEQAADTQYF.

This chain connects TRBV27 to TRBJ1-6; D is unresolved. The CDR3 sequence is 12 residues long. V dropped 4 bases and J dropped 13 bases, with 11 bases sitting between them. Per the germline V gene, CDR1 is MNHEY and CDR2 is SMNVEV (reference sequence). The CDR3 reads CASSSPPLPLHF. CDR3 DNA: TGTGCCAGCAGTTCCCCCCCCCTTCCCCTCCACTTT.

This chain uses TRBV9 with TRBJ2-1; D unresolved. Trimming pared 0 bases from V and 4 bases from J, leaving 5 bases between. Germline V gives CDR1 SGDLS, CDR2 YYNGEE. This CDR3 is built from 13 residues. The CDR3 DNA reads TGTGCCAGCAGCGTAGATATATACAATGAGCAGTTCTTC. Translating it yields CASSVDIYNEQFF.

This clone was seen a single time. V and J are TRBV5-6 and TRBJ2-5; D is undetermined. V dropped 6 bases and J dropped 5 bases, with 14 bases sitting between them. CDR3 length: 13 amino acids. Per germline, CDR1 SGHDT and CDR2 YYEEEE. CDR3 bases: TGTGCCAGCACGAGGCTGGTTCAGGAGACCCAGTACTTC. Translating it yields CASTRLVQETQYF.

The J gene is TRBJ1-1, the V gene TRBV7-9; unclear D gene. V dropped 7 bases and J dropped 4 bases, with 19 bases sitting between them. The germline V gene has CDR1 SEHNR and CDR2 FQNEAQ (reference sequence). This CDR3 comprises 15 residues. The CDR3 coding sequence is TGTGCCAGCATTAAAAACGAGGTCACGAGCACTGAAGCTTTCTTT. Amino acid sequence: CASIKNEVTSTEAFF.

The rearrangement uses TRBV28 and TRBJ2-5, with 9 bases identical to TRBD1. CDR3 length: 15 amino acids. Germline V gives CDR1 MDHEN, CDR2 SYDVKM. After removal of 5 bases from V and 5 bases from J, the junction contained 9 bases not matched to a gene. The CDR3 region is CASSIDRGGRETQYF. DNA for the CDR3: TGTGCCAGCAGTATAGACAGGGGGGGACGGGAGACCCAGTACTTC.

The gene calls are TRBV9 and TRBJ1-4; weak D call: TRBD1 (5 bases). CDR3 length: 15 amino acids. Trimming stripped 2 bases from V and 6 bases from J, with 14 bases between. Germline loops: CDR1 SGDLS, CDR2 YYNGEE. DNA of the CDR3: TGTGCCAGCAGCGTGTTCGGGGGGACCGATGAAAAACTGTTTTTT. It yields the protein CASSVFGGTDEKLFF.

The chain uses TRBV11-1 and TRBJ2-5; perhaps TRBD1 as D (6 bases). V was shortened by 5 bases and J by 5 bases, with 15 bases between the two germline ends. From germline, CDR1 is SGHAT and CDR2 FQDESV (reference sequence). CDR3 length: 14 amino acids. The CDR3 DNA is TGTGCCAGCAGCCGTACAGGGTTGGGGGAGACCCAGTACTTC. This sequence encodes CASSRTGLGETQYF. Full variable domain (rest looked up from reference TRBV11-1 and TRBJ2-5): EAEVAQSPRYKITEKSQAVAFWCDPISGHATLYWYRQILGQGPELLVQFQDESVVDDSQLPKDRFSAERLKGVDSTLKIQPAELGDSAMYLCASSRTGLGETQYFGPGTRLLVL.

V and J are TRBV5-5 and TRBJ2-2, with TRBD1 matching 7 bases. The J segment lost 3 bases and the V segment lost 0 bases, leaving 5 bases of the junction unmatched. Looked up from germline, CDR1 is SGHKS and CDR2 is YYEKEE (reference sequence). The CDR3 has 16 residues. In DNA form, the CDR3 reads TGTGCCAGCAGCTTGGGGTGGACAGGCTACACCGGGGAGCTGTTTTTT. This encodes CASSLGWTGYTGELFF.

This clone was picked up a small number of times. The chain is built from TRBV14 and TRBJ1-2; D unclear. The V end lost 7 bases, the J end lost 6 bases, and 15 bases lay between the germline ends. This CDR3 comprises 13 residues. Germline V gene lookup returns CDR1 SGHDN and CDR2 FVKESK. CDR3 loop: CASTAFSTDGYTF. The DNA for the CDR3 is TGTGCCAGCACAGCTTTCTCGACTGATGGCTACACCTTC. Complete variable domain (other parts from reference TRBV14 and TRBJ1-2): EAGVTQFPSHSVIEKGQTVTLRCDPISGHDNLYWYRRVMGKEIKFLLHFVKESKQDESGMPNNRFLAERTGGTYSTLKVQPAELEDSGVYFCASTAFSTDGYTFGSGTRLTVV.

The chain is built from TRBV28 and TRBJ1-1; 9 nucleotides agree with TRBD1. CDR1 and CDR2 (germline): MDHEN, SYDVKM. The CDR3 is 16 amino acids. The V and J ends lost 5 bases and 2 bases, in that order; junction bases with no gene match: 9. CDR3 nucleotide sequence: TGTGCCAGCAGTATAACAGGGGGCGCGGGCAACACTGAAGCTTTCTTT. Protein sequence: CASSITGGAGNTEAFF.

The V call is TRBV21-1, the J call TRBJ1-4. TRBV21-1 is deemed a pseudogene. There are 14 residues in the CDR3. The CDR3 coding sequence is TGTGCCAGCTCGAGGCAAGGCAGTAATGAAAAACTGTTTTTT. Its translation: CASSRQGSNEKLFF.

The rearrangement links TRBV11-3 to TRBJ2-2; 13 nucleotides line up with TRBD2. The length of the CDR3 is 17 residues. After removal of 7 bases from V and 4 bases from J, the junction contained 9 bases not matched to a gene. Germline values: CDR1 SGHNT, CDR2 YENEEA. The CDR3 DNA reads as TGTGCCAGCAACCCCCCGACTAGCGGGGGGCGCACCGGGGAGCTGTTTTTT. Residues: CASNPPTSGGRTGELFF.

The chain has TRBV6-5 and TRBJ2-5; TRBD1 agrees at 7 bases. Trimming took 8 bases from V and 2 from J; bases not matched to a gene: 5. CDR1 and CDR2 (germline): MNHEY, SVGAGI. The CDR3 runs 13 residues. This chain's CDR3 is CASQRGPQETQYF. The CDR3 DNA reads TGTGCCAGCCAAAGGGGGCCGCAAGAGACCCAGTACTTC.

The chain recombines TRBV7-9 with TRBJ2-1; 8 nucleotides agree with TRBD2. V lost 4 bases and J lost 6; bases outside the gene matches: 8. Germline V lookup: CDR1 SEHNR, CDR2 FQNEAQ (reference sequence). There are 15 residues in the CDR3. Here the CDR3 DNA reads TGTGCCAGCAGCTACCTGAAAGCGGGGGCCAATGAGCAGTTCTTC. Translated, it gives CASSYLKAGANEQFF.

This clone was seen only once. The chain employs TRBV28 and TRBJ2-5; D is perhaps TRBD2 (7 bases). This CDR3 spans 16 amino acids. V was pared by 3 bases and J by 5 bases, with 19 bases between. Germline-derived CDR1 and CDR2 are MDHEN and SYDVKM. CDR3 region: CASSLGSGGVRETQYF. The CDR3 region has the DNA TGTGCCAGCAGTTTGGGTTCGGGGGGCGTGCGGGAGACCCAGTACTTC.

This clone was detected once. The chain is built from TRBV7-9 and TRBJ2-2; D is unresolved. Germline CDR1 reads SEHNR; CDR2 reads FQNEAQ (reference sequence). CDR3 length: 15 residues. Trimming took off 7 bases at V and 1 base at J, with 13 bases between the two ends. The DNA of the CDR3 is TGTGCCAGCAACGTTAACAGACAGAACACCGGGGAGCTGTTTTTT. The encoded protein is CASNVNRQNTGELFF.

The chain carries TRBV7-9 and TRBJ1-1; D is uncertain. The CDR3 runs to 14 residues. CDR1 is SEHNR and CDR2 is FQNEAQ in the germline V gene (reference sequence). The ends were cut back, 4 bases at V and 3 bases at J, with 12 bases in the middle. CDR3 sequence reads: CASSSIGGHTEAFF. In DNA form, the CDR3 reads TGTGCCAGCAGCTCCATCGGAGGACACACTGAAGCTTTCTTT.